This T cell receptor (beta chain) was sequenced in a study of shared clonotypes between healthy human individuals. Profiled with immunoSEQ multiplex PCR; TCRdb holds only in-frame clones, not every one. Seen here are roughly 110,000 clones, about 67% observed once, and the top ten hold approximately 23%. About this clone: Its cognate antigen is unknown.

Germline CDR1 and CDR2: MDHEN and SYDVKM. V was cut by 5 bases and J by 0 bases, with 14 bases left in between. The CDR3 is 15 amino acids. Study-level findings and limits: Roughly 5% of naive CD4 clonotypes were common to a handful of donors. Blood was the sole source, and tissue repertoires probably differ.

The sequence derives from a woman aged 25 to 45 in good health. The genes are TRBV28 and TRBJ2-7; D may be TRBD2 (7 bases). The sequenced material came from memory CD8+ T cells sorted from blood. Subset defined: CD45RO+ cells pooled with CCR7-negative TemRA cells. This CDR3 reads CASSRGAGPSYEQYF. CDR3 nucleotides: TGTGCCAGCAGTCGGGGGGCGGGGCCCTCCTACGAGCAGTACTTC.